This T cell receptor (beta chain) appears in the sequencing data of a study of blood T cell repertoires in COVID-19. Study in general: In each case, the material was cDNA or gDNA derived from T cells, B-cell-depleted T cells, or PBMCs.

This CDR3 has 12 amino acids. Authors' methods: Amplifying reference gene primers gave estimates of nucleated cell counts. TCRdb's copy holds only in-frame clones and misses some; the assay was immunoSEQ multiplex PCR. The D gene and trimming were derived from the DNA, and the V and J assignments and clone size from that table. This table has about 200,000 clones, around four fifths appearing once. On this clone itself: One end of the junction fails to match germline, which may point to a read error.

J is TRBJ1-1 and V is TRBV12-3 or TRBV12-4, with D unclear. The TCR originated in a human donor in a cohort sampled during active COVID-19. Sample: peripheral blood. CDR3 sequence: CASRLDGVEAFF. As DNA, the CDR3 is TGTGCCAGCAGGTTAGACGGAGTTGAAGCTTTCTTT.